This T cell receptor beta chain was documented in a study of tumor-infiltrating lymphocytes in primary liver carcinoma. About the study: The tumors, T1-T3 N0M0 lesions, were about 4.2 to 11 cm across. Samples gave roughly 3.5 to 7.5 million productive TCRbeta reads, similar across tissue types. General study points: Only about 8-25% of top clones occurred in every one of the five tumor regions. Less overlap was seen in tumor-adjacent and tumor-blood pairs than in tumor region pairs.

CDR1 is KGHDR, CDR2 SFDVKD, per germline. The CDR3 is 12 residues long. The template, 450 to 650 ng total RNA, yielded TCR beta cDNA made with a constant-region primer. Each TCR beta library was derived from three nested multiplex PCR rounds that employed slightly modified ARM-PCR. The two initial PCR rounds, around 10 cycles each, used TRBV1-TRBV30 forward and C-beta reverse primers. In TCRdb, the multiplex PCR reads were re-called with MiXCR into one record per CDR3 protein. The sample contains some 180,000 distinct CDR3 sequences, around four fifths of which appear only once. As for this clonotype: Its antigen is currently unknown. At one boundary the junction diverges from the germline segment, which might be a read error.

Without any cell sorting, roughly 17-31 mg of bulk tissue yielded co-extracted RNA and DNA. The receptor's source is a middle-aged man with primary liver carcinoma and hepatitis B virus infection. The chain recombines TRBV24-1 with TRBJ2-1; D is uncertain. The source material was tumor tissue from primary liver carcinoma. CDR3 nucleotides: TGCGCCACCAGTGAGCTTCAAGGCTACCTGTTATTC. Translation gives CATSELQGYLLF.